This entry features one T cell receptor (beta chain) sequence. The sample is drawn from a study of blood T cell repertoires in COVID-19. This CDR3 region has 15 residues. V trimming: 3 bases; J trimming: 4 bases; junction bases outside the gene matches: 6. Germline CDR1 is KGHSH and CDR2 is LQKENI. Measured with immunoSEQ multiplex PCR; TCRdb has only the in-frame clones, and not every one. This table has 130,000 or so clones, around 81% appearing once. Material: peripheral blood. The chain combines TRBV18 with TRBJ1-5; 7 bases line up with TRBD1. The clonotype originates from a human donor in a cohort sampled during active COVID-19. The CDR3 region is CASSPRQGRNQPQHF. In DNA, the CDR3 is TGTGCCAGCTCACCTAGACAGGGACGGAATCAGCCCCAGCATTTT.